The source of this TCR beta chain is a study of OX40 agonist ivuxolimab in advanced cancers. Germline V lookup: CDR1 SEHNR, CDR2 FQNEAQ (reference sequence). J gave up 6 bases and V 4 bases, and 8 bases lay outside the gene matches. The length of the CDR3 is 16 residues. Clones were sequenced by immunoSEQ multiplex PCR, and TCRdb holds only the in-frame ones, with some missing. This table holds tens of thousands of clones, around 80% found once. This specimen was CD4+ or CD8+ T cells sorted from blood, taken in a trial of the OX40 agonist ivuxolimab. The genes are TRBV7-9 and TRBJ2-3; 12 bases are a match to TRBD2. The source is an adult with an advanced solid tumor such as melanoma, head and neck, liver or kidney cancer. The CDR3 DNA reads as TGTGCCAGCAGCTCCAATCTAGCGGGGGGGTTCGATACGCAGTATTTT. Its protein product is CASSSNLAGGFDTQYF.